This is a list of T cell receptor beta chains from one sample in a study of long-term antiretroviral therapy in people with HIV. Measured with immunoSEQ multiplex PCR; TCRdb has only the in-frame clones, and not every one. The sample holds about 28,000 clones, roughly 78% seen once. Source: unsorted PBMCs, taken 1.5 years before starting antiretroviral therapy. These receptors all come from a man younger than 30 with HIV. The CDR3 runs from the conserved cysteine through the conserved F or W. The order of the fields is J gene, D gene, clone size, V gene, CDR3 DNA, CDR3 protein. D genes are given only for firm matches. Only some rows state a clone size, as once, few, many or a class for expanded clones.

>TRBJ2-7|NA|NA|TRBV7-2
TGTGCCAGCAGCTTAAGCGGTTACTCCTACGAGCAGTACTTC
CASSLSGYSYEQYF
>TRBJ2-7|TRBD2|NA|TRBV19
TGTGCCAGTAGTACCCCCAGCGGGAGGGCAAGCTACGAGCAGTACTTC
CASSTPSGRASYEQYF
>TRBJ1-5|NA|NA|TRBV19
TGTGCCAGTAGCATAAGAAATCAGCCCCAGCATTTT
CASSIRNQPQHF
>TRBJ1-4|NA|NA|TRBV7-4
TGTGCCAGCAGCTCTACGCTGGGGGCAACTAATGAAAAACTGTTTTTT
CASSSTLGATNEKLFF
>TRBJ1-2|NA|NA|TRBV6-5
TGTGCCAGCAGTTACTCGGGGGACTATGGCTACACCTTC
CASSYSGDYGYTF
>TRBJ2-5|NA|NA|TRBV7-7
TGTGCTAGTTCTGGGCAGGCCCAAGAGACCCAGTACTTC
CASSGQAQETQYF
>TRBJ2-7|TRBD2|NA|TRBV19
TGTGCCAGTAGCCCTTGGGGCGGGAGTTCCTACGAGCAGTACTTC
CASSPWGGSSYEQYF
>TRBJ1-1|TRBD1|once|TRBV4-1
TGCGCCAGCAGCCACGGACAGGGGGTAGGGACTGAAGCTTTCTTT
CASSHGQGVGTEAFF
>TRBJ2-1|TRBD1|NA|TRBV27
TGTGCCAGCAGTCCTACTCCGGGACAGGGGATTGAGCAGTTCTTC
CASSPTPGQGIEQFF
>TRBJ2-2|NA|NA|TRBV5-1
TGCGCCAGCAGCCATCGGACGGACCCGAACACCGGGGAGCTGTTTTTT
CASSHRTDPNTGELFF
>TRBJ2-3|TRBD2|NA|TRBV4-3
TGCGCCAGCAGCCAGGTACTAGCGGGAGGGCCGCCAGATACGCAGTATTTT
CASSQVLAGGPPDTQYF